A single sample is the source of the 16 T cell receptor beta chains below, sequenced in a study of blood T cells in healthy people across ages (dated by TCRdb to between 2014 and 2016). Libraries were prepared through 5' RACE. The sequencing machine was an Illumina HiSeq 2500. A second PCR of roughly 6 to 12 cycles was run with a J-beta primer mix and a sample-barcoded 5' primer. The public reads were quality trimmed at Q25 with fastp and then assembled into clones with MiXCR by TCRdb, keeping productive beta chains. Each record represents a unique CDR3 protein, reported with the most common genes and DNA among its rows. In all, the sample holds 1.2 million to 1.5 million distinct CDR3 sequences, and 55% to 75% of those were seen once. Roughly 6.3% of the sample is held by the ten biggest clonotypes. Sequenced: blood. Receptors were obtained from a young man in good health.

The CDR3 is CAWSNRQYEQYF. The CDR3 DNA reads TGTGCCTGGAGTAACAGACAGTACGAGCAGTACTTC. The chain has TRBV30 and TRBJ2-7; tentative D call: TRBD1 (5 bases). The CDR3 spans 12 residues. The V gene's germline CDR1 is GTSNPN and CDR2 SVGIG (reference sequence). Trimming shortened V by 2 bases and J by 4 bases, and 9 bases separated the two germline ends.

The genes are TRBV14 and TRBJ2-5; possible D gene TRBD2, 6 bases. This CDR3 spans 16 amino acids. Germline CDR1 and CDR2: SGHDN and FVKESK. Trimming removed 1 base at V and 1 base at J, with 13 bases between. The CDR3 is CASSQANRDFQETQYF. In nucleotides, the CDR3 is TGTGCCAGCAGCCAAGCCAACCGGGACTTCCAAGAGACCCAGTACTTC.

As concerns this clonotype: One junction end does not reproduce the germline sequence, and a read error may be involved. The gene calls are TRBV10-3 and TRBJ1-1, with D possibly being TRBD1 (5 bases). CDR1 and CDR2 from the germline V gene are ENHRY and SYGVKD. The CDR3 totals 12 residues. DNA for the CDR3: TGTGCCATCATTGAGTCGGACACCGGAGCTTTCTTT. Amino acids: CAIIESDTGAFF.

The V and J genes are TRBV11-2 and TRBJ2-7; D perhaps matches TRBD1 (6 bases). Trimming shortened V by 4 bases and J by 0 bases, and 22 bases separated the two germline ends. CDR1 is SGHAT and CDR2 is FQNNGV in the germline V gene. CDR3 size: 18 residues. As DNA, the CDR3 is TGTGCCAGCAGCTCGGGGACACGATCCTCGCAAAGCTCCTACGAGCAGTACTTC. This gives the protein CASSSGTRSSQSSYEQYF.

The genes are TRBV11-2 and TRBJ2-4; unclear D gene. Judging by the DNA end, TRBJ2-7 fits better; the J call may be wrong. CDR1 and CDR2 (germline): SGHAT, FQNNGV. This CDR3 region has 15 residues. CDR3 nucleotide sequence: TGTGCCAGCAGCTCCAAGGGAATCCGGGCCTACGAGCAGTACTTC. Translating gives CASSSKGIRAYEQYF.

The chain employs TRBV20-1 and TRBJ2-7; unclear D gene. The CDR3 totals 11 residues. The V end was cut by 3 bases, the J end by 5 bases, with 8 bases between. The V gene's germline CDR1 is DFQATT and CDR2 SNEGSKA (reference sequence). CDR3 residues: CSASLGHEQYF. As DNA, the CDR3 is TGCAGTGCTAGTCTCGGCCACGAGCAGTACTTC.

The CDR3 DNA reads TGTGCCAGCAGTTCGCGGACAGGGCGTCAGCCCCAGCATTTT. Protein product: CASSSRTGRQPQHF. The J gene is TRBJ1-5, the V gene TRBV28, with 8 positions matching TRBD1. Germline trimming cut 4 bases from V and 6 bases from J; bases unmatched to any gene: 5. Per the germline V gene, CDR1 is MDHEN and CDR2 is SYDVKM. CDR3 length: 14 residues.

The chain is built from TRBV4-1 and TRBJ2-3; no reliable D call. Between the trimmed V and J ends, which lost 1 base and 2 bases, there was a span of 10 bases. Germline V gene data show CDR1 as MGHRA and CDR2 as YSYEKL. The CDR3 has 15 amino acids. CDR3 sequence (DNA): TGCGCCAGCAGCCAAGGGACGCTAGACACAGATACGCAGTATTTT. This translates into CASSQGTLDTDTQYF.

CDR3 loop: CASSQDITAYQETQYF. CDR3 DNA: TGCGCCAGCAGCCAAGATATCACCGCGTACCAAGAGACCCAGTACTTC. J is TRBJ2-5 and V is TRBV4-1; D is unresolved. This CDR3 region has 16 residues. Trimming cost V 0 bases and J 0 bases, with 11 bases left between them. Germline V gene data show CDR1 as MGHRA and CDR2 as YSYEKL.

CDR3 loop: CASSMRGTEAFF. The CDR3 coding sequence is TGTGCCAGTAGTATGAGAGGAACTGAAGCTTTCTTT. The chain employs TRBV19 and TRBJ1-1; the D is unclear. The V end was cut by 3 bases, the J end by 5 bases, with 7 bases between. The CDR3 spans 12 residues. The germline V gene encodes CDR1 LNHDA and CDR2 SQIVND (reference sequence). The full variable domain, its missing parts supplied by reference TRBV19 and TRBJ1-1, is DGGITQSPKYLFRKEGQNVTLSCEQNLNHDAMYWYRQDPGQGLRLIYYSQIVNDFQKGDIAEGYSVSREKKESFPLTVTSAQKNPTAFYLCASSMRGTEAFFGQGTRLTVV.

The chain is built from TRBV5-1 and TRBJ2-1; TRBD1 or TRBD2 may be the D gene (5 bases each). This CDR3 has 17 residues. The V gene's germline CDR1 is SGHRS and CDR2 YFSETQ. Deletions cut 0 bases from V and 2 bases from J, with 15 bases between. CDR3 nucleotide sequence: TGCGCCAGCAGCTTGGTTTCCGGGACGGCGACCTACAATGAGCAGTTCTTC. Its protein product is CASSLVSGTATYNEQFF.

The CDR3 sequence: CATEGTGWDEQFF. CDR3 in DNA: TGTGCCACCGAGGGGACAGGGTGGGATGAGCAGTTCTTC. The chain carries TRBV24-1 and TRBJ2-1, with 9 bases fitting TRBD1. This CDR3 contains 13 residues. After removal of 9 bases from V and 8 bases from J, the junction contained 7 bases not matched to a gene. Germline V gene data show CDR1 as KGHDR and CDR2 as SFDVKD.

The chain links TRBV12-3 or TRBV12-4 to TRBJ2-3, with D uncertain. This CDR3 comprises 15 residues. Trimming shortened V by 1 base and J by 4 bases, and 12 bases separated the two germline ends. CDR3 region: CASSLGSELSDTQYF. For the CDR3, the DNA is TGTGCCAGCAGTTTAGGTTCAGAGTTATCAGATACGCAGTATTTT.

The chain uses TRBV4-3 and TRBJ1-4, with D perhaps TRBD1 (5 bases). The V gene lost 4 bases and the J gene lost 7 bases, with 16 bases spanning the gap. This CDR3 region has 15 residues. CDR1 and CDR2 (germline): LGHNA, YSLEER. For the CDR3, the DNA is TGCGCCAGCAGCCTTTCGGGACTGTCGACTGAAAAACTGTTTTTT. Translation gives CASSLSGLSTEKLFF.

The CDR3 region is CASSYGPRGETQYF. The CDR3 nucleotides read TGTGCCAGCAGTTACGGACCCAGGGGCGAGACCCAGTACTTC. V and J are TRBV6-2 or TRBV6-3 and TRBJ2-5, with a possible D match to TRBD1 (6 bases). The CDR3 totals 14 residues. Between the trimmed V and J ends, which lost 2 bases and 5 bases, there was a span of 12 bases. Germline lookup yields CDR1 MNHEY and CDR2 SVGEGT.

The chain combines TRBV20-1 with TRBJ2-1; possibly TRBD1 for D (6 bases). V was pared by 0 bases and J by 7 bases, with 13 bases between. Germline CDR1 is DFQATT and CDR2 is SNEGSKA (reference sequence). This CDR3 region has 14 residues. CDR3: CSARDRTGRNEQFF. In nucleotides, the CDR3 is TGCAGTGCTAGAGATCGCACAGGGCGAAATGAGCAGTTCTTC.